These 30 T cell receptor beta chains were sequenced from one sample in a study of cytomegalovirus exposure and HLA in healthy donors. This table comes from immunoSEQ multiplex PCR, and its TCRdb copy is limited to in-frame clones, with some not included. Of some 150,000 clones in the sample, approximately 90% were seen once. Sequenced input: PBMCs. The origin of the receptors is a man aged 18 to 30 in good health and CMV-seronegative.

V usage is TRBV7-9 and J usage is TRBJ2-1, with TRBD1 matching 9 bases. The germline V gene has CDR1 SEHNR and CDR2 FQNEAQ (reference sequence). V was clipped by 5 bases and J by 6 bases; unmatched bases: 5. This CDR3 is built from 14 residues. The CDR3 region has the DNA TGTGCCAGCAGCACCGGACAGGGGAGCAATGAGCAGTTCTTC. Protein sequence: CASSTGQGSNEQFF.

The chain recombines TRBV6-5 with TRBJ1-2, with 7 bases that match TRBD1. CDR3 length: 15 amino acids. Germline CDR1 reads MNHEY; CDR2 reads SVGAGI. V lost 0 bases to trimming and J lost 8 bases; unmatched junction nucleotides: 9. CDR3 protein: CASSYSRGGLGGYTF. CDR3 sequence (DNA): TGTGCCAGCAGTTACTCGAGAGGGGGCCTGGGGGGCTACACCTTC.

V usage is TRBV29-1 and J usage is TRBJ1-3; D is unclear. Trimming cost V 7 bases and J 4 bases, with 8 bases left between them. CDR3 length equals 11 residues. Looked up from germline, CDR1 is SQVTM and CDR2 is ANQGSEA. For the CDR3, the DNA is TGCAGCGCCCGAGGGGGAAACACCATATATTTT. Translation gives CSARGGNTIYF.

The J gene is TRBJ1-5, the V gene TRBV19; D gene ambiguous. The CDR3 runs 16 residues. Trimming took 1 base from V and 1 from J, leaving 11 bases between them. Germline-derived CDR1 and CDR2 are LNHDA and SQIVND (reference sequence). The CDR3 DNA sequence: TGTGCCAGTAGTATAGCGGCGGTACGGAGCAATCAGCCCCAGCATTTT. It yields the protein CASSIAAVRSNQPQHF.

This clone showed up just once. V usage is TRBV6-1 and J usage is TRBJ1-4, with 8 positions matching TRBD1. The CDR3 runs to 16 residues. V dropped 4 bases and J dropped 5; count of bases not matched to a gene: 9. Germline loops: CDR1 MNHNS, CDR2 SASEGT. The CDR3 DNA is TGTGCCAGCAGTGTGACTAGGAGACAGGGGAATGAAAAACTGTTTTTT. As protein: CASSVTRRQGNEKLFF.

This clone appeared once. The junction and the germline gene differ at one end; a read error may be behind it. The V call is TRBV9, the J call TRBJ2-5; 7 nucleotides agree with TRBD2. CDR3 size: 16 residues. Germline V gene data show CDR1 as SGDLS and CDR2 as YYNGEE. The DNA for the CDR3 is TGTGCCAGCACCCGTGAGGCTAGCGGAAACCAAGAGACTCAGTACTTC. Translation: CASTREASGNQETQYF.

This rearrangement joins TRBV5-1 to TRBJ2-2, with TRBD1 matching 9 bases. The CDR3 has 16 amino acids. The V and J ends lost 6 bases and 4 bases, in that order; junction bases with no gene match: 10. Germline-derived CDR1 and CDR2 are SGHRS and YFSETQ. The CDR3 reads CASNGGQGGLTGELFF. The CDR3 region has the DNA TGCGCCAGCAACGGGGGACAGGGAGGTCTCACCGGGGAGCTGTTTTTT.

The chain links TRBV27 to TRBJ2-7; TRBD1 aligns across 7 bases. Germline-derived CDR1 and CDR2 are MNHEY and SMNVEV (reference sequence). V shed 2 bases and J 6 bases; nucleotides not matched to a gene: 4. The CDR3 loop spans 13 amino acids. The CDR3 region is CASSLTGAREQYF. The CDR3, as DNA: TGTGCCAGCAGTTTAACAGGGGCACGCGAGCAGTACTTC.

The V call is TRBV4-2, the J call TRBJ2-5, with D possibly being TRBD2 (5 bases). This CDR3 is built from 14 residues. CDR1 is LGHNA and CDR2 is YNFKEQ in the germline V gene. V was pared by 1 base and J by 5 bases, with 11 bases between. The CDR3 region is CASSQGDRDETQYF. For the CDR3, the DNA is TGTGCCAGCAGCCAAGGGGATCGGGATGAGACCCAGTACTTC.

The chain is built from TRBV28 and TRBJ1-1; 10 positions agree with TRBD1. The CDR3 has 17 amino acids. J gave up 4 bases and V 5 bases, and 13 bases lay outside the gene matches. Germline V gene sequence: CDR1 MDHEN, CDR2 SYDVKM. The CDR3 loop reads CASSPPRGQGSVTEAFF. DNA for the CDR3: TGTGCCAGCAGTCCCCCCCGGGGACAGGGGTCCGTCACTGAAGCTTTCTTT.

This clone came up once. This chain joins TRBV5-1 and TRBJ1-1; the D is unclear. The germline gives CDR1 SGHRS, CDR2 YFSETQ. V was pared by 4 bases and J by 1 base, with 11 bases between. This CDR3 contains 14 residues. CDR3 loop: CASSRGEWNTEAFF. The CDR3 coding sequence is TGCGCCAGCAGCCGTGGGGAGTGGAACACTGAAGCTTTCTTT.

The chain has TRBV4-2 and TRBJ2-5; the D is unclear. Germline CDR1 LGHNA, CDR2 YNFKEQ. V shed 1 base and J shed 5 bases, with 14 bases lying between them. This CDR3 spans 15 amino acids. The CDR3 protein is CASSQADRLRETQYF. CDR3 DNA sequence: TGTGCCAGCAGCCAAGCGGATCGACTCCGGGAGACCCAGTACTTC.

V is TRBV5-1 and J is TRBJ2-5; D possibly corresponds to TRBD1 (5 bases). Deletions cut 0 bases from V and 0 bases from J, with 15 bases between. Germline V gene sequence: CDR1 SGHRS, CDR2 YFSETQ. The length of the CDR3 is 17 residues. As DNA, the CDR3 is TGCGCCAGCAGCTTGGCCTGGGGCAGAGAGTACCAAGAGACCCAGTACTTC. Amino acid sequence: CASSLAWGREYQETQYF.

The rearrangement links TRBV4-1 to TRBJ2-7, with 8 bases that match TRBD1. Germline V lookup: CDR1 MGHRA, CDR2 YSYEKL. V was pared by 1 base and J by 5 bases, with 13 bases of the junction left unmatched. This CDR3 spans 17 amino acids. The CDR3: CASSQVWTRTGSHEQYF. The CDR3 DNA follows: TGCGCCAGCAGCCAAGTGTGGACGCGGACAGGGTCCCACGAGCAGTACTTC.

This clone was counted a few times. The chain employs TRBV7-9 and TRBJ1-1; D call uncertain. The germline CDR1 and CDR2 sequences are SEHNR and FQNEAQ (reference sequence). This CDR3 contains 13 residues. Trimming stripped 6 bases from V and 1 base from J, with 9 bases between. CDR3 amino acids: CASRAAGNTEAFF. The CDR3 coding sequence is TGTGCCAGCAGGGCGGCGGGGAACACTGAAGCTTTCTTT.

The CDR3 is CASSQDRGPSGANVLTF. The CDR3 DNA follows: TGTGCCAGCAGCCAAGACAGGGGTCCCTCTGGGGCCAACGTCCTGACTTTC. The V gene is TRBV4-2, the J gene TRBJ2-6; tentative D call: TRBD1 (6 bases). The V gene lost 0 bases and the J gene lost 0 bases, with 9 bases spanning the gap. Germline CDR1 is LGHNA and CDR2 is YNFKEQ. This CDR3 comprises 17 residues.

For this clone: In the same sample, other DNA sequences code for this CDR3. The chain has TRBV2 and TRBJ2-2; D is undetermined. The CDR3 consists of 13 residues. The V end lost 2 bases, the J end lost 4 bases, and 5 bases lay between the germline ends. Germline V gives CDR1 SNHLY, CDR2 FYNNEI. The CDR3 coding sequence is TGTGCCAGCAGTGAATTCATCACCGGGGAGCTGTTTTTT. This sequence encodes CASSEFITGELFF.

CDR3: CASSYRDEQYF. In nucleotides, the CDR3 is TGTGCCAGCAGTTACAGGGACGAGCAGTACTTC. The chain is built from TRBV6-1 and TRBJ2-5, with D perhaps matching TRBD1 (6 bases). The J call is uncertain, as TRBJ2-7 better fits the DNA end. The CDR3 consists of 11 residues. The germline CDR1 and CDR2 sequences are MNHNS and SASEGT.

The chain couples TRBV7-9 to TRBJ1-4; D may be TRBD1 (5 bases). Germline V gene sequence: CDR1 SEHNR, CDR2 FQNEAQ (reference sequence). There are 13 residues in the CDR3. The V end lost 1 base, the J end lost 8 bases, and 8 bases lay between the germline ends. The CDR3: CASSLEQVEKLFF. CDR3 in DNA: TGTGCCAGCAGCTTAGAACAGGTGGAAAAACTGTTTTTT.

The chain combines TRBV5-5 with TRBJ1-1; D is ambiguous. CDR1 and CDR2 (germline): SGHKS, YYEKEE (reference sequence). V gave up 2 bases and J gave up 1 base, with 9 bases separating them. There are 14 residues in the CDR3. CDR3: CASSLGRQNTEAFF. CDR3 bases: TGTGCCAGCAGCTTAGGAAGACAGAACACTGAAGCTTTCTTT.

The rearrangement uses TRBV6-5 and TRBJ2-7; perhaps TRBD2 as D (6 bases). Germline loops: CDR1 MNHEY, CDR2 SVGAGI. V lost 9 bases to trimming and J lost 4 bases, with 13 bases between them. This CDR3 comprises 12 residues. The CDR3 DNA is TGTGCCAGGATGGGGGGATGTTACGAGCAGTACTTC. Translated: CARMGGCYEQYF.

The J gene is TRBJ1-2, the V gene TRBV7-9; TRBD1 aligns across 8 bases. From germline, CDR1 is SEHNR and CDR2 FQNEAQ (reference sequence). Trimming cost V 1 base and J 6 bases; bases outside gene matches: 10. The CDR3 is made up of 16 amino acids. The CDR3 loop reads CASSLELGRGLDGYTF. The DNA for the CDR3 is TGTGCCAGCAGCTTAGAATTAGGCAGGGGGCTCGATGGCTACACCTTC.

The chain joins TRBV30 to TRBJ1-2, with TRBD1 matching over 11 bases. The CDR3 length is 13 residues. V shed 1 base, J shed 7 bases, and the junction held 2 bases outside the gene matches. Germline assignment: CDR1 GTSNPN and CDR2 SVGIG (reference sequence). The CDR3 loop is CAWSEGQGVGYTF. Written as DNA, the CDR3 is TGTGCCTGGAGTGAGGGACAGGGGGTTGGCTACACCTTC.

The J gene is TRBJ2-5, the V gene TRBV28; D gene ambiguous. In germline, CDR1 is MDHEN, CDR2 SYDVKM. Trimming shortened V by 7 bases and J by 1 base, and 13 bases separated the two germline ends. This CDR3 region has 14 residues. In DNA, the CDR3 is TGTGCCAGCAATCCTAGTTATGGCCAAGAGACCCAGTACTTC. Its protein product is CASNPSYGQETQYF.

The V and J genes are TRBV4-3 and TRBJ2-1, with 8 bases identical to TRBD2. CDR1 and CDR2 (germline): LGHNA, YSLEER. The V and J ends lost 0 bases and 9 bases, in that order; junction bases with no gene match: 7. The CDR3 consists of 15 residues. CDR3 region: CASSQDTGGPVEQFF. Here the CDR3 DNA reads TGCGCCAGCAGCCAAGATACGGGAGGGCCGGTTGAGCAGTTCTTC.

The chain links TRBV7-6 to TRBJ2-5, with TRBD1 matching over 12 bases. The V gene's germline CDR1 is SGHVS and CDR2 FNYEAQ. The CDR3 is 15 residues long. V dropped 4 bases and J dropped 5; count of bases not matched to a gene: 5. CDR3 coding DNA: TGTGCCAGCAGCTGGGGACAGGGGGCGCGTGAGACCCAGTACTTC. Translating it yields CASSWGQGARETQYF.

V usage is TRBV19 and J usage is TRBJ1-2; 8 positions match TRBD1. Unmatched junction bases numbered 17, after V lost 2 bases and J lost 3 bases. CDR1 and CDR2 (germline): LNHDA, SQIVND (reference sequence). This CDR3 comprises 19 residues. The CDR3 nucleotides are TGTGCCAGTAGTATAATTACGGGGACAGGTACGCGCGAGGACTATGGCTACACCTTC. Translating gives CASSIITGTGTREDYGYTF. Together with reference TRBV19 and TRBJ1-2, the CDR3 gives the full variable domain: DGGITQSPKYLFRKEGQNVTLSCEQNLNHDAMYWYRQDPGQGLRLIYYSQIVNDFQKGDIAEGYSVSREKKESFPLTVTSAQKNPTAFYLCASSIITGTGTREDYGYTFGSGTRLTVV.

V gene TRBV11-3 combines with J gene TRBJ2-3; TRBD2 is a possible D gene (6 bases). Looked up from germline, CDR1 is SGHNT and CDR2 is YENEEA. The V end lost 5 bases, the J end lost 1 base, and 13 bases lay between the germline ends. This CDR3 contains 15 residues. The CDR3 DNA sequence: TGTGCCAGCAGCGCCGCCGGGACTCGCACAGATACGCAGTATTTT. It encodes CASSAAGTRTDTQYF.

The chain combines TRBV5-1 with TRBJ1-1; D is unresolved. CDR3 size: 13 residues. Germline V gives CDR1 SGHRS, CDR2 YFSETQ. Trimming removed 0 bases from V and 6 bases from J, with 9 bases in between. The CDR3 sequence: CASSLESVAEAFF. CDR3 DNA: TGCGCCAGCAGCTTGGAATCGGTTGCTGAAGCTTTCTTT. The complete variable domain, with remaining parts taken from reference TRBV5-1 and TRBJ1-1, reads KAGVTQTPRYLIKTRGQQVTLSCSPISGHRSVSWYQQTPGQGLQFLFEYFSETQRNKGNFPGRFSGRQFSNSRSEMNVSTLELGDSALYLCASSLESVAEAFFGQGTRLTVV.

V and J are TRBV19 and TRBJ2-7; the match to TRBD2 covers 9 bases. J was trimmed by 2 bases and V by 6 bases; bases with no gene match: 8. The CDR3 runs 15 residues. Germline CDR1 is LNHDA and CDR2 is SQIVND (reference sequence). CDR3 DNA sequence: TGTGCCAGTAGCGTCGGCGGGGGGGGCACCTACGAGCAGTACTTC. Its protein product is CASSVGGGGTYEQYF.